What follows is one T cell receptor (beta chain) and its context. This clone was found a few times. No antigen is known for it. No per-base quality is available; no much larger clone lies one base away. TCRbeta CDR3 regions were amplified from genomic DNA by means of the immunoSEQ Assay, a bias-controlled multiplex PCR. Regarding the original processing steps: The number of nucleated cells in each sample was estimated from the amplification of reference gene primers within the assay. To quantify the absolute abundance of each unique TCRbeta CDR3 rearrangement, sequence reads were collapsed and filtered. For each sample, productive Simpson clonality was calculated as the square root of Simpson's diversity index across productive rearrangements. This immuneACCESS table, as held by TCRdb, lists in-frame sequences with V and J called but not all clones. Of the missing ones, under half trace to an unresolved V gene in checked studies; the others have no known cause. V, J and clone size reflect that table, while D and trimming were determined from the DNA. The sample includes around 94,000 clones, with approximately 84% observed a single time. The ten top clones hold roughly 6.3% of the sample.

This specimen belongs to a study of blood T cell repertoires in COVID-19 (dated by TCRdb to between 2020 and 2021). Turning to the overall study: Samples covering the acute and convalescent phases of COVID-19 were provided by collaborators in the United States, Italy and Spain. The prospective study material was composed of cDNA or gDNA derived from T cells, B-cell-depleted T cells, or PBMCs. Subjects who had been exposed to COVID-19, were actively infected with it, or had recovered from it provided the deeply sampled blood TCRbeta repertoires that made up the dataset. The repertoires were released in a freely available public database meant as a resource for research on the immune response to SARS-CoV-2. The samples were drawn from two sources: the first 160 participants of the ongoing ImmuneRACE study, and 1,254 subjects contributed by 6 global collaborators. Sample metadata almost always included a de-identified subject ID, COVID-19 status, age in years and sex. Where HLA class I and class II types were available, the types were taken from metadata supplied by the sample provider, not from assay-based typing.

The collaborating institutions used their own protocols to collect whole blood in K2EDTA tubes. For TCRbeta analysis, collaborators shipped samples in one of three forms: frozen whole blood, isolated PBMCs, or DNA extracted from either of those sample types. Unmatched junction bases come to 5, with V trimmed by 3 bases and J by 3 bases. As encoded in the germline V gene, CDR1 is SGDLS while CDR2 is YYNGEE. Its CDR3 holds 16 amino acids, cysteine through phenylalanine. Only the CDR3 DNA stays, 48 bases, in frame from base 1. What the authors observed across the whole study: The quantity of clinical and demographic metadata differed by source and by participant and was supplied without curation.

The TCR was taken from a man between 60 and 70 years old with acute or convalescent COVID-19. The V gene is TRBV9 and the J gene is TRBJ2-3; TRBD2 agrees with 12 junctional bases. The material sequenced was peripheral blood. The DNA sequence reads TGTGCCAGCAGCGACCTAGCGGGGGGGGAGACAGATACGCAGTATTTT. This encodes CASSDLAGGETDTQYF.